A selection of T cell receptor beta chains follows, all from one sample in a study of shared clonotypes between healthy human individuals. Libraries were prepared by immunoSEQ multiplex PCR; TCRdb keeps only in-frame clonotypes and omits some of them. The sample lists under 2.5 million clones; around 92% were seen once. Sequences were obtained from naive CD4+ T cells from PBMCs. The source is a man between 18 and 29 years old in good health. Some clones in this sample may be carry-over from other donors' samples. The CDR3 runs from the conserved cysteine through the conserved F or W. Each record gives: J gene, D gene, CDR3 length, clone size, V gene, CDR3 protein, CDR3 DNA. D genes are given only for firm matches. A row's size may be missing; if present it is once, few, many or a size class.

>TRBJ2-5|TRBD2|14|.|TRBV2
CASQLAGVEETQYF
TGTGCCAGCCAACTAGCGGGAGTGGAAGAGACCCAGTACTTC
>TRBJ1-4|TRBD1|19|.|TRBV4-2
CASSQPSEGTGATNEKLFF
TGTGCCAGCAGCCAACCGTCAGAAGGGACAGGGGCGACTAATGAAAAACTGTTTTTT
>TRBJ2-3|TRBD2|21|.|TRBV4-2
CASSQGVARDQREGFPDTQYF
TGTGCCAGCAGCCAAGGAGTGGCCAGGGATCAGCGGGAGGGATTCCCAGATACGCAGTATTTT
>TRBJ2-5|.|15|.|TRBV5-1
CASSLQGLHQETQYF
TGCGCCAGCAGCTTGCAGGGTCTCCATCAAGAGACCCAGTACTTC
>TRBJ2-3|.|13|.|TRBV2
CASRLPSTDTQYF
TGTGCCTCCCGATTGCCTAGCACAGATACGCAGTATTTT
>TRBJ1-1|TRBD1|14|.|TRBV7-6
CASSLATGHTEAFF
TGTGCCAGCAGCTTAGCGACAGGGCACACTGAAGCTTTCTTT
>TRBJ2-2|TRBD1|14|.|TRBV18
CASSPDRRTGELFF
TGTGCCAGCTCACCGGACAGGCGCACCGGGGAGCTGTTTTTT
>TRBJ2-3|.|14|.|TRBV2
CASGKEGREDTQYF
TGTGCCAGCGGAAAGGAGGGCCGAGAGGATACGCAGTATTTT
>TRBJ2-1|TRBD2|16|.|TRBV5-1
CASSLGSSGRLNEQFF
TGCGCCAGCAGCTTGGGAAGTAGCGGGAGGCTGAATGAGCAGTTCTTC
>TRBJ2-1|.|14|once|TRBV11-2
CASSFQGSYNEQFF
TGTGCCAGCAGCTTTCAGGGGAGCTACAATGAGCAGTTCTTC
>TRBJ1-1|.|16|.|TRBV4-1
CASSQDIPGAITEAFF
TGCGCCAGCAGCCAAGATATTCCGGGGGCCATCACTGAAGCTTTCTTT
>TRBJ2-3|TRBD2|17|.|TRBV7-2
CASSFGRLAGAGDTQYF
TGTGCCAGCAGCTTCGGCCGACTAGCGGGAGCGGGAGATACGCAGTATTTT